The following is a T cell receptor (beta chain) sequence with its context. This sample was included in a study of T-cell reconstitution after alpha-beta-depleted transplantation in children. Trimming took 6 bases from V and 7 from J, leaving 19 bases between them. The CDR3 has 14 residues. Germline CDR1 DFQATT, CDR2 SNEGSKA (reference sequence). Unique molecular identifiers featured in how the TCRbeta library was prepared. A single record per CDR3 protein comes from TCRdb applying MiXCR to the PCR reads. The repertoire holds some 840,000 distinct CDR3 sequences, with roughly 15% as singletons. The V and J genes are TRBV20-1 and TRBJ2-4; either TRBD1 or TRBD2 may supply D (5 bases each). The clonotype comes from a male patient younger than 18 who had a stem cell transplant for acute lymphoblastic leukemia, so the T cells may come from the graft donor. This specimen consisted of PBMCs, mostly from graft donor cells, obtained 360 days after TCRalphabeta/CD19-depleted stem cell transplant. CDR3 sequence (DNA): TGCAGTGCCGAAAGGGCCGGGGCAAGGAACATTCAGTACTTC. Translation: CSAERAGARNIQYF.